This is a list of T cell receptor beta chains from one sample in a study of cytomegalovirus exposure and HLA in healthy donors. TCRdb's table, derived via immunoSEQ multiplex PCR, lists solely in-frame clones and lacks some. The table includes about 130,000 clones, approximately 77% detected once. The sample taken for sequencing was PBMCs. These receptors were taken from a young man in good health and CMV-seronegative. The CDR3 runs from the conserved cysteine through the conserved F or W. D genes are given only for firm matches. Clone size is shown for a subset of rows, as once, few, many or a class of expanded clone.

j_gene	abundance	v_gene	d_gene	CDR3nt	CDR3aa
TRBJ2-7	-	TRBV11-2	-	TGTGCCAGCAGCTTAGTGGTTAGCAGCTACGAGCAGTACTTC	CASSLVVSSYEQYF
TRBJ2-6	-	TRBV7-8	-	TGTGCCAGCAGCCCAGGGGAAGGGGCCAACGTCCTGACTTTC	CASSPGEGANVLTF
TRBJ1-4	-	TRBV6-1	-	TGTGCCAGCAGTGAAGCGCATTGGGAGCCTAATGAAAAACTGTTTTTT	CASSEAHWEPNEKLFF
TRBJ2-5	once	TRBV29-1	TRBD2	TGCAGCGTTGAGGGGAGGACGGGAGGGAAGGGAGAGACCCAGTACTTC	CSVEGRTGGKGETQYF
TRBJ2-5	-	TRBV7-6	-	TGTGCCAGCAGCTTAGAGTGGACTCGCGAGAATCATGGGGAAGAGACCCAGTACTTC	CASSLEWTRENHGEETQYF
TRBJ2-3	few	TRBV5-1	-	TGCGCCAGCAGCTTGGGCCAGGGCTTCACAGATACGCAGTATTTT	CASSLGQGFTDTQYF
TRBJ1-5	-	TRBV30	-	TGTGCCTGGAGTGTCGGGGGCAATCAGCCCCAGCATTTT	CAWSVGGNQPQHF
TRBJ2-7	few	TRBV27	TRBD1	TGTGCCAGCAGTTTATCGGGGGGGACAGGGGGGTTCTACGAGCAGTACTTC	CASSLSGGTGGFYEQYF
TRBJ2-2	few	TRBV7-9	-	TGTGCCAGCAGCCAGACACGGGAGCCCGGGGAGCTGTTTTTT	CASSQTREPGELFF
TRBJ1-4	once	TRBV6-1	TRBD1	TGTGCCAGCAACGTACAGGGGCCGTCAGGAAAACTGTTTTTT	CASNVQGPSGKLFF
TRBJ2-4	-	TRBV11-2	TRBD1	TGTGCCAGCAGCTTAGCGGGACAGGGGATACTAGCCAAAAACATTCAGTACTTC	CASSLAGQGILAKNIQYF
TRBJ2-7	-	TRBV5-5	-	TGTGCCAGCAGCTTGGAATGGTCCGGGGAGCAGTACTTC	CASSLEWSGEQYF